This T cell receptor (beta chain) was recorded in a study of T cell responses to AZD1222 COVID-19 vaccine (dated by TCRdb to the early 2020s). For context, the study as a whole: AZD1222 recipients whose second dose came at about 4 weeks and those whose second dose came at about 12 weeks were combined into one group, since spike-specific TCR depth and breadth did not differ between the two schedules. A total of just over 230 trial participants underwent TCR sequencing, of whom 207 had received two doses of AZD1222 and approximately 25 had received two doses of the MenACWY control vaccine. Trial participants were enrolled by age into subgroups of 18-55, 56-69 and 70-plus years, and approximately 150, 30 and 60 TCR-sequenced participants, respectively, were included in these subgroups.

As to this clone: It has no known antigen specificity. One base away there is no much larger clone; base qualities are not given.

The CDR3 regions of human TCRbeta chains were analyzed by immunosequencing. Per the authors' processing: Repertoire TCRs were matched against a reference library of SARS-CoV-2-specific TCRs generated with the MIRA antigen-specificity platform. Breadth was defined as the fraction of unique TCRs that were SARS-CoV-2-associated. Depth was defined as the fraction of total T cells that were SARS-CoV-2-associated. Using the MIRA data, each spike-specific TCR was mapped to the spike region that the TCR reacts to and placed in a CD4 or CD8 class. Log10-transformed breadth and depth values were compared by one-way ANOVA with Sidak's multiple comparisons tests. TCRdb stores this immuneACCESS table with in-frame sequences only. Part of the clones is absent; in the studies checked, under half of the shortfall reflects unresolved V genes, and no reason is known for the rest. V and J calls and clone size are copied from that table; D and trimming were computed from the DNA. The sample data list more than 100,000 clones, and about 88% of these were observed just once. The ten largest clones take up roughly 2.4% of the sample.

Study-wide conclusions, independent of this receptor: CD4 TCRs associated with the vaccine covered the entire spike protein, and the dominant responses were in regions 160-218 and 743-854. Because no day 14 peak-response samples were available, repertoires were characterized only after the peak T cell response. Reportedly, almost half of the unique spike-specific TCRs recognized epitopes lying outside the regions that are mutated in the B.1.351 and B.1.1.7 variants. Participants were mostly white British, with more females than males. The authors suggested clonal diversity may have been underestimated. In the small 56-69-year group, the increase in depth fell short of significance, most likely because of low power. Only five to seven AZD1222 recipients were SARS-CoV-2 seropositive at baseline, limiting conclusions about previously exposed vaccinees. A significant rise in spike-specific TCR breadth and depth was observed after two AZD1222 doses relative to day 0 and relative to MenACWY recipients.

According to the study, the label for this sample's time point signals: baseline before first vaccination. Vaccinee samples came from UK trials COV001 and COV002, including a single-blind randomized controlled phase 2/3 trial of AZD1222 (ChAdOx1 nCoV-19) in healthy adults. Trial participant PBMC samples were collected at day 0 and day 28 after the second dose for TCRbeta chain sequencing. A distance of 15 bases separates the germline ends of V and J, which lose 4 bases and 7 bases respectively. From the germline V gene, CDR1 is SGHRS and CDR2 is YFSETQ. Inclusive of the bounding cysteine and phenylalanine, the CDR3 is 15 residues long. Only the CDR3 DNA stays, 45 bases, in frame from base 1.

The chain uses TRBV5-1 and TRBJ1-6; the best D guess is TRBD1, with 5 bases matching. This specimen was peripheral blood, taken on day 0 of AZD1222 vaccination. This TCR derives from an adult in good health. The CDR3 in this case is CASSPLPGKNSPLHF. The bases are TGCGCCAGCAGCCCCCTCCCAGGGAAGAATTCACCCCTCCACTTT.